This T cell receptor beta chain came from a study of T cell clonotyping in hematopoietic cell transplantation. The study's findings and limits: At the given depth, recipient repertoires were over 95% de novo clonotypes. Graft donor and pretransplant recipient Inverse Simpson Index values predicted broader posttransplant TCR diversity.

This CDR3 spans 15 amino acids. Germline-derived CDR1 and CDR2 are LNHDA and SQIVND (reference sequence). V lost 9 bases and J lost 7, with 24 bases in between. Comments on this clone: No antigen is known for it.

Clones were sequenced by immunoSEQ multiplex PCR, and TCRdb holds only the in-frame ones, with some missing. The table shows more than 55,000 clones, with around 94% occurring only once. This clonotype was sampled from a man between 45 and 60 years old in good health. Some clones in this sample may be carry-over from other donors' samples. The specimen was peripheral blood mononuclear cells. The J gene is TRBJ1-2, the V gene TRBV19; possibly TRBD1 for D (6 bases). CDR3 loop: CASREITGFGGGYTF. CDR3 sequence (DNA): TGTGCCAGCCGCGAAATAACAGGGTTCGGTGGTGGCTACACCTTC.